The clone carrying this T cell receptor (beta chain) appeared many times. The sample comes from a study of identical twins. TCRdb reprocessed the 5' RACE reads via MiXCR and lists one record per CDR3 protein. The top ten clones hold about 12% of a sample with some 790,000 distinct CDR3 sequences, about 20% of them seen once. V was cut by 5 bases and J by 0 bases, with 26 bases left in between. CDR1 and CDR2 (germline): SGHRS, YFSETQ. The CDR3 is made up of 19 amino acids. This sample was shared with a second study, whose subject was T cells expressing NK-cell markers.

The sequence was obtained from a woman under 30 in good health. The chain is built from TRBV5-1 and TRBJ1-2; D might be TRBD1 (5 bases). The sample consisted of PBMCs. The CDR3 region is CASRQLPGPTEGSNYGYTF. CDR3 sequence (DNA): TGCGCCAGCAGGCAACTCCCGGGACCCACAGAGGGTTCTAACTATGGCTACACCTTC.